What follows are 19 T cell receptor beta chains derived from one specimen sequenced in a study of blood T cell repertoires in COVID-19. The assay was immunoSEQ multiplex PCR, and TCRdb's table has in-frame clones only and misses some. The data contain 50,000 or so clones, 83% of them singletons. Sequenced sample: peripheral blood. These receptors came from a man aged 40-49 years with acute or convalescent COVID-19.

This clone has just a few counts. This chain uses TRBV23-1 with TRBJ2-5; TRBD1 matches 9 bases. TRBV23-1 is filed as an ORF, its function uncertain. The V and J ends lost 8 bases and 2 bases, in that order; junction bases with no gene match: 24. The CDR3 has 20 amino acids. CDR3 DNA sequence: TGCGCCAGCGTTTCTTTATCGTCGTCCCGGGACAGGGAAGAACAAGAGACCCAGTACTTC. Translated: CASVSLSSSRDREEQETQYF.

The chain employs TRBV5-6 and TRBJ1-2; no clear D. The germline V gene has CDR1 SGHDT and CDR2 YYEEEE. Trimming removed 4 bases at V and 3 bases at J, with 10 bases between. The CDR3 is 13 residues long. CDR3 sequence reads: CASSPSRYYGYTF. The DNA for the CDR3 is TGTGCCAGCAGCCCGAGTCGGTACTATGGCTACACCTTC.

The chain uses TRBV11-2 and TRBJ1-2, with 9 bases matching TRBD1. Germline-derived CDR1 and CDR2 are SGHAT and FQNNGV. CDR3 length equals 13 residues. V was clipped by 6 bases and J by 6 bases; unmatched bases: 5. Here the CDR3 reads CASRLQGAHGYTF. The CDR3 DNA sequence: TGTGCCAGCAGGTTACAGGGGGCGCATGGCTACACCTTC.

The rearrangement links TRBV6-1 to TRBJ1-2; D is ambiguous. The germline CDR1 and CDR2 sequences are MNHNS and SASEGT. This CDR3 has 13 residues. The ends were cut back, 0 bases at V and 6 bases at J, with 8 bases in the middle. Here the CDR3 DNA reads TGTGCCAGCAGTGAAGCGGGAGAGCATGGCTACACCTTC. Its protein product is CASSEAGEHGYTF.

The rearrangement joins TRBV6-5 to TRBJ1-5; the D gene is possibly TRBD1 (5 bases). CDR1 is MNHEY, CDR2 SVGAGI, per germline. The CDR3 consists of 15 residues. The ends were cut back, 4 bases at V and 5 bases at J, with 15 bases in the middle. The CDR3 reads CASSWNNQGDQPQHF. The CDR3 bases are TGTGCCAGCAGTTGGAATAATCAGGGTGATCAGCCCCAGCATTTT.

The gene calls are TRBV2 and TRBJ1-1; 8 nucleotides match TRBD1. The V gene end was trimmed by 3 bases and the J gene end by 1 base; junction bases not matched to a gene: 1. The CDR3 runs 14 residues. CDR1 and CDR2 from the germline V gene are SNHLY and FYNNEI. CDR3 protein: CASSEDRANTEAFF. The CDR3 coding sequence is TGTGCCAGCAGTGAGGACAGGGCGAACACTGAAGCTTTCTTT.

The chain carries TRBV19 and TRBJ1-1; 7 nucleotides line up with TRBD1. This CDR3 comprises 13 residues. V dropped 5 bases and J dropped 6; count of bases not matched to a gene: 6. The V gene's germline CDR1 is LNHDA and CDR2 SQIVND (reference sequence). Here the CDR3 reads CASSGDRAAEAFF. CDR3 DNA: TGTGCCAGTAGTGGCGACAGGGCTGCTGAAGCTTTCTTT.

The chain recombines TRBV7-9 with TRBJ2-7; D gene unclear. V was cut by 1 base and J by 9 bases, with 16 bases left in between. This CDR3 is built from 14 residues. Looked up from germline, CDR1 is SEHNR and CDR2 is FQNEAQ (reference sequence). For the CDR3, the DNA is TGTGCCAGCAGCTTAGTTCAGGCGCAGGAACGGCAGTACGTC. Protein: CASSLVQAQERQYV.

The rearrangement links TRBV18 to TRBJ2-3; D perhaps matches TRBD1 (5 bases). Germline values: CDR1 KGHSH, CDR2 LQKENI. V lost 0 bases and J lost 0, with 13 bases in between. The CDR3 spans 17 residues. CDR3 DNA: TGTGCCAGCTCACCACCGCGGTCCAGGGCTAGCACAGATACGCAGTATTTT. Encoded protein: CASSPPRSRASTDTQYF. The full variable domain, completed using reference TRBV18 and TRBJ2-3, is NAGVMQNPRHLVRRRGQEARLRCSPMKGHSHVYWYRQLPEEGLKFMVYLQKENIIDESGMPKERFSAEFPKEGPSILRIQQVVRGDSAAYFCASSPPRSRASTDTQYFGPGTRLTVL.

The V gene is TRBV19, the J gene TRBJ1-5, with D possibly matching TRBD1 (6 bases). CDR1 and CDR2 from the germline V gene are LNHDA and SQIVND (reference sequence). The V gene lost 0 bases and the J gene lost 1 base, with 7 bases spanning the gap. The length of the CDR3 is 15 residues. The CDR3, as DNA: TGTGCCAGTAGTATAGACAGGGGAAGCAATCAGCCCCAGCATTTT. Protein product: CASSIDRGSNQPQHF.

The genes are TRBV2 and TRBJ2-5; D not certain. Germline V CDR1 and CDR2: SNHLY, FYNNEI. V lost 9 bases, J lost 1 base, and 12 bases lay in between. CDR3 length equals 13 residues. DNA of the CDR3: TGTGCCAGTCGGAGAGATATCCAAGAGACCCAGTACTTC. It is translated as CASRRDIQETQYF.

This chain connects TRBV9 to TRBJ2-3; 8 bases line up with TRBD1. From germline, CDR1 is SGDLS and CDR2 YYNGEE. With 2 bases clipped from V and 4 bases from J, the junction kept 9 bases outside the gene matches. The CDR3 has 16 amino acids. CDR3 DNA: TGTGCCAGCAGCGTCGGACAGGGAATGAAGGCAGATACGCAGTATTTT. It encodes CASSVGQGMKADTQYF.

This chain links TRBV7-2 with TRBJ1-6; TRBD1 might be the D (6 bases). The CDR3 covers 15 residues. V gave up 2 bases and J gave up 14 bases, with 19 bases separating them. CDR1 SGHTA and CDR2 FQGNSA come from the germline V gene. The chain's CDR3 is CASSLLLNRAESLHF. The DNA for the CDR3 is TGTGCCAGCAGCTTACTTTTGAACAGGGCGGAATCCCTCCACTTT. The variable domain in full, completed from reference TRBV7-2 and TRBJ1-6, reads GAGVSQSPSNKVTEKGKDVELRCDPISGHTALYWYRQSLGQGLEFLIYFQGNSAPDKSGLPSDRFSAERTGGSVSTLTIQRTQQEDSAVYLCASSLLLNRAESLHFGNGTRLTVT.

V and J are TRBV6-2 or TRBV6-3 and TRBJ1-5, with D perhaps TRBD1 (5 bases). Germline values: CDR1 MNHEY, CDR2 SVGEGT. Trimming pared 5 bases from V and 6 bases from J, leaving 20 bases between. The CDR3 is 16 residues long. CDR3 region: CASSPFDNSGIQPQHF. The CDR3 region has the DNA TGTGCCAGCAGTCCGTTTGACAACTCAGGGATTCAGCCCCAGCATTTT.

The chain links TRBV24-1 to TRBJ2-1; TRBD2 matches 9 bases. J lost 5 bases, V lost 7 bases, and 5 bases had no gene match. CDR3 length: 14 residues. Per the germline V gene, CDR1 is KGHDR and CDR2 is SFDVKD. The CDR3 here is CATRASGTDNEQFF. The CDR3 DNA is TGTGCCACCAGGGCTAGCGGGACCGACAATGAGCAGTTCTTC.

As DNA, the CDR3 is TGTGCCAGCAGCGCGGGAGGAGCAGTACTCTATGGCTACACCTTC. Translated, it gives CASSAGGAVLYGYTF. This chain connects TRBV27 to TRBJ1-2; D unclear. V lost 6 bases and J lost 4, with 18 bases in between. This CDR3 spans 15 amino acids. Germline V gene lookup returns CDR1 MNHEY and CDR2 SMNVEV (reference sequence).

This clone was counted a single time. The chain employs TRBV2 and TRBJ2-6; TRBD2 might be the D (5 bases). The germline V gene has CDR1 SNHLY and CDR2 FYNNEI. CDR3 length: 16 amino acids. V was shortened by 7 bases and J by 2 bases, with 15 bases between the two germline ends. The CDR3, as DNA: TGTGCCAGCATCGAGTCTAGCAGCCCTGGGGCCAACGTCCTGACTTTC. Translating it yields CASIESSSPGANVLTF.

DNA of the CDR3: TGTGCCATCAGTGAGAGCCGGGACAGGGATGAAAAACTGTTTTTT. Encoded protein: CAISESRDRDEKLFF. The rearrangement uses TRBV10-3 and TRBJ1-4; TRBD1 matches 9 bases. Germline V gene sequence: CDR1 ENHRY, CDR2 SYGVKD. CDR3 length: 15 residues. V shed 2 bases, J shed 6 bases, and the junction held 4 bases outside the gene matches.

V usage is TRBV6-6 and J usage is TRBJ2-3, with 9 bases that match TRBD2. Germline CDR1 and CDR2: MNHNY and SVGAGI (reference sequence). V dropped 8 bases and J dropped 3; count of bases not matched to a gene: 9. This CDR3 region has 15 residues. In DNA form, the CDR3 reads TGTGCCAGCTTACGTGGGCTAGCGGGGACAGATACGCAGTATTTT. Its protein is CASLRGLAGTDTQYF.